This T cell receptor (beta chain) was found in a study of radiation and T cells in renal cell carcinoma. Assay used: immunoSEQ multiplex PCR; TCRdb lists only in-frame clones, some missing. The repertoire holds about 130,000 clones, with 65% to 85% as singletons. The V and J ends lost 6 bases and 0 bases, in that order; junction bases with no gene match: 13. The germline CDR1 and CDR2 sequences are LNHDA and SQIVND (reference sequence). The CDR3 length is 17 residues. Study-wide results and limits: Pretreatment tumor biopsies were lacking, so baseline clonotypes are unknown.

Time point indicated: blood 2 weeks post-SBRT. Treatment noted: 15 Gy SBRT to primary tumor, nephrectomy 4 weeks later. After SBRT, blood was collected at 2 and 4 weeks, plus baseline. This renal cell carcinoma was of the clear cell type. Concerning this clone itself: Its antigen remains unidentified.

Sample: blood, taken from a patient whose treatment included radiotherapy and nephrectomy. The clonotype comes from a man in his fifties with renal cell carcinoma. The chain uses TRBV19 and TRBJ1-2; 7 bases are shared with TRBD1. The DNA for the CDR3 is TGTGCCAGTAGCAAATGGCCTCGGACAGGAGCTAACTATGGCTACACCTTC. As protein: CASSKWPRTGANYGYTF.